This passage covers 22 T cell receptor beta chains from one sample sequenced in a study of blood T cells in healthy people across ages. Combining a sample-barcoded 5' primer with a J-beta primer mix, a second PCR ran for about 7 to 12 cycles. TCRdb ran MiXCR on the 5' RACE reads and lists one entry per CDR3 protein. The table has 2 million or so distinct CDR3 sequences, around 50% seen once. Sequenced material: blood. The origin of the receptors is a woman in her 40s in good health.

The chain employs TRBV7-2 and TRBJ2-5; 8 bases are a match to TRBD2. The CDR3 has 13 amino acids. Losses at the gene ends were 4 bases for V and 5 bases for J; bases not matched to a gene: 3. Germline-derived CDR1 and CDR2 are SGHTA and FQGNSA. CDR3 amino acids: CASSCLAGETQYF. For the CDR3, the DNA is TGTGCCAGCAGCTGTTTAGCGGGGGAGACCCAGTACTTC. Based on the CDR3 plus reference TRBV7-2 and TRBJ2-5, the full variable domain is GAGVSQSPSNKVTEKGKDVELRCDPISGHTALYWYRQSLGQGLEFLIYFQGNSAPDKSGLPSDRFSAERTGGSVSTLTIQRTQQEDSAVYLCASSCLAGETQYFGPGTRLLVL.

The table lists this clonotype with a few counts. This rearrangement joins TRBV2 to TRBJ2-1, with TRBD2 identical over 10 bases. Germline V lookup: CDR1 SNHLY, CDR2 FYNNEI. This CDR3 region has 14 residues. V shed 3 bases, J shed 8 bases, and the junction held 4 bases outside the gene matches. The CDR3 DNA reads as TGTGCCAGCAGTGAGCAGGGACTAGCGTATGAGCAGTTCTTC. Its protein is CASSEQGLAYEQFF.

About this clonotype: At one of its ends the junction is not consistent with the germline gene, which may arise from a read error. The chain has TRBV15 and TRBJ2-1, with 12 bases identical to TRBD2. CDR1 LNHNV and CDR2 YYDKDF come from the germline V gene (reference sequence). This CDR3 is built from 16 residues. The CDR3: CGTSRELAGGRDEQFF. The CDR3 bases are TGTGGCACCAGCAGAGAACTAGCGGGGGGAAGGGATGAGCAGTTCTTC.

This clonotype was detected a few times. The CDR3 sequence is CSVEAGAANTEAFF. In DNA form, the CDR3 reads TGCAGCGTTGAAGCGGGGGCGGCCAACACTGAAGCTTTCTTT. The V and J genes are TRBV29-1 and TRBJ1-1, with a weak D call TRBD1 (6 bases). Trimming left V 1 base short and J 2 bases short, with 11 bases between. This CDR3 contains 14 residues. Germline lookup yields CDR1 SQVTM and CDR2 ANQGSEA.

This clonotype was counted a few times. The CDR3 is CSARGGGGTYTQYF. In DNA form, the CDR3 reads TGCAGTGCTAGAGGGGGCGGGGGAACGTATACGCAGTATTTT. This sequence joins TRBV20-1 and TRBJ2-3; 7 nucleotides match TRBD2. From germline, CDR1 is DFQATT and CDR2 SNEGSKA (reference sequence). This CDR3 has 14 residues. Unmatched junction bases numbered 8, after V lost 1 base and J lost 7 bases.

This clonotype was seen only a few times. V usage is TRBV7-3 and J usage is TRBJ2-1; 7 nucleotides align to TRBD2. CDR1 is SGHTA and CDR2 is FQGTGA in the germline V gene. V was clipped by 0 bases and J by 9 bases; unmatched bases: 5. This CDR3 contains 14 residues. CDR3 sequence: CASSLTGSGGEQFF. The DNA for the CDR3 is TGTGCCAGCAGCTTAACGGGGTCGGGAGGTGAGCAGTTCTTC.

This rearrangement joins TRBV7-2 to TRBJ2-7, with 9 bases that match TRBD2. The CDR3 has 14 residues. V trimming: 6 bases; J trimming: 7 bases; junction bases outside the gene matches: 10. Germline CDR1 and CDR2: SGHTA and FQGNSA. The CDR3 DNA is TGTGCCAGCAGGTTGCGGGGGGGATACAATGAGCAGTACTTC. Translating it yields CASRLRGGYNEQYF.

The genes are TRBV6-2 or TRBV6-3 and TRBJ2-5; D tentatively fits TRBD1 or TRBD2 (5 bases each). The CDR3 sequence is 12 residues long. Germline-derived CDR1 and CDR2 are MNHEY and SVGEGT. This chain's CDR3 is CVSTRGPETQYF. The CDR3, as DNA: TGTGTCAGTACCCGGGGCCCGGAGACCCAGTACTTC.

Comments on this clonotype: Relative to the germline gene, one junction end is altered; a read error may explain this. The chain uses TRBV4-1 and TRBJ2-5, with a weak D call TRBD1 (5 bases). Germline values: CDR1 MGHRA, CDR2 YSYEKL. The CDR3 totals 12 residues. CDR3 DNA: TGCGCCGGCAGCCAGGGTCAAGGGACCCAGTACTTC. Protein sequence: CAGSQGQGTQYF.

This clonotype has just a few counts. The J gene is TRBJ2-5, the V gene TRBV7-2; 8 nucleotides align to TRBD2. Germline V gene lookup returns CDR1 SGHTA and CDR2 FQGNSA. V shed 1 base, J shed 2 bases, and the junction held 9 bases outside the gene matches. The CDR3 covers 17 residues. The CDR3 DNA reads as TGTGCCAGCAGCTTAGTCCAAGCGGGGGCCCCTCAAGAGACCCAGTACTTC. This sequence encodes CASSLVQAGAPQETQYF.

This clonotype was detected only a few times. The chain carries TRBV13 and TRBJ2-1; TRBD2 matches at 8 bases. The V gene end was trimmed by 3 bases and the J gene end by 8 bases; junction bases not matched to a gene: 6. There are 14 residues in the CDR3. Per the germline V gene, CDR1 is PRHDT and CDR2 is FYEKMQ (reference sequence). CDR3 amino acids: CASSFPGGAYEQFF. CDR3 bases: TGTGCCAGCAGCTTCCCCGGGGGGGCCTATGAGCAGTTCTTC.

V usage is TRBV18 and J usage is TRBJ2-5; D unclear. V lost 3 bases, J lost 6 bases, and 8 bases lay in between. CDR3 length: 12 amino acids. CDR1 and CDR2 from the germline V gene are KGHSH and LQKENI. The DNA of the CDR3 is TGTGCCAGCTCACCCGACCTGAAGACCCAGTACTTC. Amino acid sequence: CASSPDLKTQYF.

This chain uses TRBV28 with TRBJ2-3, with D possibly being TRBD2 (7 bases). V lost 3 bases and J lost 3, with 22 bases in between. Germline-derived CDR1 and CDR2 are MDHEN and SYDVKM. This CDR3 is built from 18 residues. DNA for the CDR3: TGTGCCAGCAGTTTTTTCGGTCGGGGGGCCTCAACGACAGATACGCAGTATTTT. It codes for CASSFFGRGASTTDTQYF.

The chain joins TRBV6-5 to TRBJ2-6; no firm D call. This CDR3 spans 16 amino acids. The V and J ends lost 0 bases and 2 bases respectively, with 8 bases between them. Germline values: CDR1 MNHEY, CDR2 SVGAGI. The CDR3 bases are TGTGCCAGCAGTTACTCGATTGCGGCTGGGGCCAACGTCCTGACTTTC. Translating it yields CASSYSIAAGANVLTF.

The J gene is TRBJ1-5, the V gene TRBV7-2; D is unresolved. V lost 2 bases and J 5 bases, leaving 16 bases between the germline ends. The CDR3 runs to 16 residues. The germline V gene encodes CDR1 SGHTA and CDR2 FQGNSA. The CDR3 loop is CASSLFGPEGYQPQHF. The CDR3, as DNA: TGTGCCAGCAGCTTATTTGGCCCGGAAGGCTATCAGCCCCAGCATTTT.

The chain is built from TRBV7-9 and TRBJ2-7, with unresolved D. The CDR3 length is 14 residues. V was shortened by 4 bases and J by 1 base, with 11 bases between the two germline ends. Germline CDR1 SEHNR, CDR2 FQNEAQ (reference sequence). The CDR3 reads CASSSSDKSYEQYF. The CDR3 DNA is TGTGCCAGCAGCTCCTCAGACAAATCCTACGAGCAGTACTTC.

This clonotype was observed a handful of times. The CDR3 is CASSLGQGARVAKNIQYF. CDR3 DNA sequence: TGTGCCAGCAGCCTCGGACAGGGGGCTAGGGTAGCCAAAAACATTCAGTACTTC. The chain recombines TRBV7-2 with TRBJ2-4, with 11 positions matching TRBD1. Germline CDR1 SGHTA, CDR2 FQGNSA. Trimming at V came to 5 bases and at J to 0 bases, leaving 9 bases not matched to a gene. The CDR3 sequence is 18 residues long.

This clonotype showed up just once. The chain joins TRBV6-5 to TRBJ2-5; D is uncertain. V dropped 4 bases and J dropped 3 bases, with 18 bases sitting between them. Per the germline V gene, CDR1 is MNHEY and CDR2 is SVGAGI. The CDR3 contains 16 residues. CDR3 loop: CASSCGIEVVEETQYF. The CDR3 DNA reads TGTGCCAGCAGTTGCGGCATCGAGGTTGTGGAAGAGACCCAGTACTTC.

CDR3 protein: CASSRRGAEQFF. The CDR3 DNA is TGTGCCAGCAGTCGGAGGGGTGCTGAGCAGTTCTTC. The V call is TRBV12-3 or TRBV12-4, the J call TRBJ2-1; D is perhaps TRBD2 (6 bases). V was shortened by 5 bases and J by 9 bases, with 11 bases between the two germline ends. The CDR3 extends over 12 amino acids.

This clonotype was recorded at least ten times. The CDR3 sequence is CASSVGTGSYNEQFF. The CDR3 DNA is TGTGCCAGCAGCGTAGGGACAGGATCCTACAATGAGCAGTTCTTC. The V gene is TRBV9, the J gene TRBJ2-1; 7 bases match TRBD1. The CDR3 is 15 residues long. V was clipped by 0 bases and J by 1 base; unmatched bases: 1. Germline-derived CDR1 and CDR2 are SGDLS and YYNGEE. Based on the CDR3 plus reference TRBV9 and TRBJ2-1, the full variable domain is DSGVTQTPKHLITATGQRVTLRCSPRSGDLSVYWYQQSLDQGLQFLIQYYNGEERAKGNILERFSAQQFPDLHSELNLSSLELGDSALYFCASSVGTGSYNEQFFGPGTRLTVL.

CDR3 residues: CASSPRGDGGTEAFF. The CDR3 DNA is TGTGCCAGCAGCCCCAGGGGGGATGGGGGCACTGAAGCTTTCTTT. V usage is TRBV12-3 or TRBV12-4 and J usage is TRBJ1-1; 7 bases are a match to TRBD1. With V trimmed by 6 bases and J by 4 bases, 11 bases remained unmatched. CDR3 length equals 15 residues.

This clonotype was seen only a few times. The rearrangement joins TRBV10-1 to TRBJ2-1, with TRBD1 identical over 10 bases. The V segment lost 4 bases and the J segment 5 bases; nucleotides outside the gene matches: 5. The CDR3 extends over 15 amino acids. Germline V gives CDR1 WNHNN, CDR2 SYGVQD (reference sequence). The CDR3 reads CASSGGGTGDNEQFF. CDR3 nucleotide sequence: TGCGCCAGCAGTGGGGGCGGGACAGGGGACAATGAGCAGTTCTTC.